This TCR beta chain came from a study of blood T cell repertoires in COVID-19. Trimming removed 4 bases from V and 8 bases from J; junction bases left unmatched: 13. CDR3 length: 16 residues. From germline, CDR1 is LNHNV and CDR2 YYDKDF (reference sequence). Data came from immunoSEQ multiplex PCR; TCRdb stores just in-frame clones and leaves some out. The table includes about 260,000 clones, 80% to 90% detected once. The sample taken for sequencing was PBMCs or T cells enriched from blood (not recorded which). The rearrangement links TRBV15 to TRBJ2-1, with TRBD1 matching over 8 bases. The sequence was obtained from a woman aged 30 to 39 with acute COVID-19. CDR3 sequence: CATSMEWQGARDEQFF. The DNA for the CDR3 is TGTGCCACCAGCATGGAATGGCAGGGGGCGCGAGATGAGCAGTTCTTC.